These 10 T cell receptor beta chains were all obtained from the same sample, sequenced in a study of control samples from healthy donors and cancer patients (TCRdb year 2020). The protocol used for the library was the immunoSEQ multiplex PCR assay. The source is immuneACCESS, and TCRdb retained only in-frame sequences with V and J called. Part of the clones is not carried over; for the studies checked, unresolved V genes explain less than half of this, and the remainder is unexplained. The sample has about 200,000 clones on record, around 90% of them singletons. Less than 2% of the sample is taken by the ten largest. The sample consisted of blood. The source of these receptors is a man in his thirties or forties in good health.

The chain recombines TRBV6-5 with TRBJ1-2; the D gene is possibly TRBD1 (5 bases). CDR1 is MNHEY, CDR2 SVGAGI, per germline. The CDR3 length is 14 residues. The V and J ends lost 4 bases and 0 bases respectively, with 9 bases between them. CDR3 bases: TGTGCCAGCAGTTTGACAGACTCTAACTATGGCTACACCTTC. Amino acids: CASSLTDSNYGYTF.

This chain links TRBV5-1 with TRBJ2-2, with 10 bases aligning to TRBD1. Trimming cost V 4 bases and J 2 bases; bases outside gene matches: 5. This CDR3 region has 16 residues. Per the germline V gene, CDR1 is SGHRS and CDR2 is YFSETQ. CDR3 in amino acids: CASSARQGANTGELFF. Here the CDR3 DNA reads TGCGCCAGCAGCGCTAGACAGGGGGCAAACACCGGGGAGCTGTTTTTT.

The genes are TRBV7-3 and TRBJ2-2, with a weak D call TRBD1 (6 bases). Germline CDR1 is SGHTA and CDR2 is FQGTGA. The CDR3 length is 13 residues. V lost 5 bases, J lost 4 bases, and 8 bases lay in between. The CDR3 sequence is CASSKTGTGELFF. In nucleotides, the CDR3 is TGTGCCAGCAGCAAGACAGGCACCGGGGAGCTGTTTTTT.

V and J are TRBV6-5 and TRBJ1-1; D might be TRBD1 (6 bases). This CDR3 is built from 15 residues. The ends were cut back, 3 bases at V and 1 base at J, with 12 bases in the middle. CDR1 and CDR2 from the germline V gene are MNHEY and SVGAGI. CDR3 loop: CASSYWGGQNTEAFF. In DNA form, the CDR3 reads TGTGCCAGCAGTTATTGGGGGGGCCAGAACACTGAAGCTTTCTTT.

The rearrangement uses TRBV24-1 and TRBJ1-5; D remains ambiguous. The CDR3 has 14 residues. The germline V and J ends were trimmed by 1 base and 7 bases, with 10 bases remaining between them. From germline, CDR1 is KGHDR and CDR2 SFDVKD. The CDR3 loop is CATSDFAQPQPQHF. Written as DNA, the CDR3 is TGTGCCACCAGTGATTTCGCGCAGCCGCAGCCCCAGCATTTT.

The chain is built from TRBV9 and TRBJ2-7; no reliable D call. The CDR3 is made up of 13 amino acids. Germline-derived CDR1 and CDR2 are SGDLS and YYNGEE. With 3 bases removed from V and 5 bases from J, the gap between germline ends came to 12 bases. The CDR3 reads CASSATLSHEQYF. CDR3 sequence (DNA): TGTGCCAGCAGCGCCACCCTCAGCCACGAGCAGTACTTC.

This chain joins TRBV11-2 and TRBJ1-3; D not certain. Germline values: CDR1 SGHAT, CDR2 FQNNGV. This CDR3 is 15 amino acids long. The germline V and J ends were trimmed by 1 base and 2 bases, with 9 bases remaining between them. The CDR3 region has the DNA TGTGCCAGCAGCTTAGGAGGAGGGACTGGAAACACCATATATTTT. It is translated as CASSLGGGTGNTIYF. The variable domain in full, completed from reference TRBV11-2 and TRBJ1-3, reads EAGVAQSPRYKIIEKRQSVAFWCNPISGHATLYWYQQILGQGPKLLIQFQNNGVVDDSQLPKDRFSAERLKGVDSTLKIQPAKLEDSAVYLCASSLGGGTGNTIYFGEGSWLTVV.

This rearrangement joins TRBV9 to TRBJ2-3, with TRBD2 identical over 10 bases. The CDR3 is 16 residues long. The germline V gene has CDR1 SGDLS and CDR2 YYNGEE. V dropped 0 bases and J dropped 2; count of bases not matched to a gene: 3. CDR3 sequence reads: CASSVEAGGDTDTQYF. In nucleotides, the CDR3 is TGTGCCAGCAGCGTAGAAGCGGGGGGGGACACAGATACGCAGTATTTT.

The chain employs TRBV13 and TRBJ2-2, with a tentative D call TRBD1 (6 bases). CDR1 and CDR2 from the germline V gene are PRHDT and FYEKMQ (reference sequence). V shed 4 bases and J shed 5 bases, with 11 bases lying between them. This CDR3 contains 14 residues. The CDR3 protein is CASSSGTKTGELFF. CDR3 nucleotides: TGTGCCAGCAGCTCCGGGACAAAAACCGGGGAGCTGTTTTTT. Full variable domain (remainder filled in from reference TRBV13 and TRBJ2-2): AAGVIQSPRHLIKEKRETATLKCYPIPRHDTVYWYQQGPGQDPQFLISFYEKMQSDKGSIPDRFSAQQFSDYHSELNMSSLELGDSALYFCASSSGTKTGELFFGEGSRLTVL.

The chain joins TRBV19 to TRBJ2-3, with unresolved D. This CDR3 has 16 amino acids. Looked up from germline, CDR1 is LNHDA and CDR2 is SQIVND (reference sequence). The V end lost 4 bases, the J end lost 2 bases, and 16 bases lay between the germline ends. DNA of the CDR3: TGTGCCAGTAGTAAGTACGACCGCTATTCCACAGATACGCAGTATTTT. It specifies CASSKYDRYSTDTQYF.